What follows describes a single TCR beta chain. Its antigen remains unidentified. This sample stems from a study of shared clonotypes between healthy human individuals. Study results and limitations: Generally, estimated richness proved larger in naive subsets than it did in memory subsets. A few donors showed sharing of around 5% of naive CD4 clonotypes. For sorted subsets, rarefaction showed incomplete sequencing despite large depth.

The V end was cut by 7 bases, the J end by 0 bases, with 10 bases between. Germline V gene sequence: CDR1 ENHRY, CDR2 SYGVKD. The CDR3 runs 14 residues. The assay was immunoSEQ multiplex PCR, and TCRdb's table has in-frame clones only and misses some. The sample records about 690,000 clones, 80% to 95% being singletons. The donors were all Caucasian adults (living in Nashville, Tennessee). The chain combines TRBV10-3 with TRBJ1-3, with D possibly matching TRBD1 (6 bases). This clonotype was sampled from a man between 18 and 29 years old in good health. Some clones in this sample may be carry-over from other donors' samples. Sequencing was done on a sample of memory CD8+ T cells from PBMCs. Subset noted: CD45RO+ cells pooled with CCR7-negative TemRA cells. CDR3: CAIMDSISGNTIYF. The CDR3 bases are TGTGCCATCATGGACAGCATCTCTGGAAACACCATATATTTT.